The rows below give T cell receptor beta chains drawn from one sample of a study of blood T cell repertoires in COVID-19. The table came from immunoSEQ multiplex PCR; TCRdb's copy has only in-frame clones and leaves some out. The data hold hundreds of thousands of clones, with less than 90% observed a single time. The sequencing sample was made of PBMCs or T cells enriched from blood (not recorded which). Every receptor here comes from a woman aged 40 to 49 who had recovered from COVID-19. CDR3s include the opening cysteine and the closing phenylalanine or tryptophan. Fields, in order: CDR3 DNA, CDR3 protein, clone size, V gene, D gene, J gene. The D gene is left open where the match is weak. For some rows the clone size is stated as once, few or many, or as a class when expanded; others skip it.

CDR3nt: TGTGCCTGGAGTTGGGCTAGCGGGAGACTGCAGTTCTTC
CDR3aa: CAWSWASGRLQFF
abundance: -
v_gene: TRBV30
d_gene: TRBD2
j_gene: TRBJ2-1

CDR3nt: TGTGCCAGCAGTTTCAGTCGTGGGACAGGGTTTAGGTACGAGCAGTACTTC
CDR3aa: CASSFSRGTGFRYEQYF
abundance: -
v_gene: TRBV27
d_gene: TRBD1
j_gene: TRBJ2-7

CDR3nt: TGTGCCAGCAGCCCCACCCTTGGAGGGCCGGGCACAGATACGCAGTATTTT
CDR3aa: CASSPTLGGPGTDTQYF
abundance: -
v_gene: TRBV7-9
d_gene: -
j_gene: TRBJ2-3

CDR3nt: TGTGCCAGCAGACCACAGAGCAATGAGCAGTTCTTC
CDR3aa: CASRPQSNEQFF
abundance: -
v_gene: TRBV12-3/TRBV12-4
d_gene: -
j_gene: TRBJ2-1

CDR3nt: TGCGCCAGCAGCCAAGATATTGAGACTATACACTACAATGAGCAGTTCTTC
CDR3aa: CASSQDIETIHYNEQFF
abundance: -
v_gene: TRBV4-3
d_gene: -
j_gene: TRBJ2-1

CDR3nt: TGCGCCAGCACGCCAGGACAGGGTCGTTCCTATGGCTACACCTTC
CDR3aa: CASTPGQGRSYGYTF
abundance: once
v_gene: TRBV5-1
d_gene: TRBD1
j_gene: TRBJ1-2

CDR3nt: TGTGCCAGCAGCCGCCGGGGTGATAGCAATCAGCCCCAGCATTTT
CDR3aa: CASSRRGDSNQPQHF
abundance: -
v_gene: TRBV27
d_gene: -
j_gene: TRBJ1-5

CDR3nt: TGCGCCAGCAGCATAGGACTAGCGGGAGGCCCCACAGATACGCAGTATTTT
CDR3aa: CASSIGLAGGPTDTQYF
abundance: once
v_gene: TRBV5-1
d_gene: TRBD2
j_gene: TRBJ2-3

CDR3nt: TGCGCCAGCAGCTTGGACGACAGCGTAGGCTACACCTTC
CDR3aa: CASSLDDSVGYTF
abundance: -
v_gene: TRBV5-1
d_gene: -
j_gene: TRBJ1-2

CDR3nt: TGCGCCAGCAGCCAAGAAGCCCGTCGGGCTAGCGGGAGTGGGGAGACCCAGTACTTC
CDR3aa: CASSQEARRASGSGETQYF
abundance: -
v_gene: TRBV4-1
d_gene: TRBD2
j_gene: TRBJ2-5

CDR3nt: TGTGCCAGTAGTAGTCCGCGACTAGCGGGAGACCACGAGCAGTACTTC
CDR3aa: CASSSPRLAGDHEQYF
abundance: -
v_gene: TRBV19
d_gene: TRBD2
j_gene: TRBJ2-7

CDR3nt: TGTGCCAGCAGCTTAGGAAGCGGGAGCGGTGGCGGGGAGCTGTTTTTT
CDR3aa: CASSLGSGSGGGELFF
abundance: few
v_gene: TRBV7-6
d_gene: TRBD2
j_gene: TRBJ2-2

CDR3nt: TGCGCCAGCAGGGGACTAGCGGGAGTCACCGGGGAGCTGTTTTTT
CDR3aa: CASRGLAGVTGELFF
abundance: -
v_gene: TRBV10-2
d_gene: TRBD2
j_gene: TRBJ2-2

CDR3nt: TGTGCCAGCAGCCGGTCTGGCAATCAGCCCCAGCATTTT
CDR3aa: CASSRSGNQPQHF
abundance: few
v_gene: TRBV7-9
d_gene: -
j_gene: TRBJ1-5

CDR3nt: TGCGCCAGCAGTGAGTCCCCAATAGATACGCAGTATTTT
CDR3aa: CASSESPIDTQYF
abundance: -
v_gene: TRBV10-1
d_gene: -
j_gene: TRBJ2-3

CDR3nt: TGTGCCAGCAGCTTGGGCCTGACAGGGATAGAAAACATTCAGTACTTC
CDR3aa: CASSLGLTGIENIQYF
abundance: once
v_gene: TRBV5-5
d_gene: TRBD1
j_gene: TRBJ2-4

CDR3nt: TGTGCCAGCTCACCCCCGGAGAGACCAATGAACACTGAAGCTTTCTTT
CDR3aa: CASSPPERPMNTEAFF
abundance: -
v_gene: TRBV18
d_gene: -
j_gene: TRBJ1-1

CDR3nt: TGTGCCAGCAGTTTATCGAGGGGGATGTGGTCACCCCTCCACTTT
CDR3aa: CASSLSRGMWSPLHF
abundance: once
v_gene: TRBV27
d_gene: -
j_gene: TRBJ1-6

CDR3nt: TGTGCCAGCTCCGAGGGACAGGGGGATGAGCAGTTCTTC
CDR3aa: CASSEGQGDEQFF
abundance: -
v_gene: TRBV12-3/TRBV12-4
d_gene: TRBD1
j_gene: TRBJ2-1

CDR3nt: TGTGCCATCAGTGAACCGGGACAGAACTATGGCTACACCTTC
CDR3aa: CAISEPGQNYGYTF
abundance: -
v_gene: TRBV10-3
d_gene: TRBD1
j_gene: TRBJ1-2

CDR3nt: TGTGCCAGCAGTTCCCACCGGGACAGCTACACTGAAGCTTTCTTT
CDR3aa: CASSSHRDSYTEAFF
abundance: -
v_gene: TRBV6-5
d_gene: TRBD1
j_gene: TRBJ1-1

CDR3nt: TGTGCCAGTTACCCAGGGGGCACCGGGGAGCTGTTTTTT
CDR3aa: CASYPGGTGELFF
abundance: -
v_gene: TRBV19
d_gene: TRBD1
j_gene: TRBJ2-2

CDR3nt: TGTGCCAGCAGCGACTATTCTCCTACCAAAAACATTCAGTACTTC
CDR3aa: CASSDYSPTKNIQYF
abundance: -
v_gene: TRBV3-1/TRBV3-2
d_gene: -
j_gene: TRBJ2-4

CDR3nt: TGTGCCAGCAGCTTAGCGGGAGGTGGAAACACCATATATTTT
CDR3aa: CASSLAGGGNTIYF
abundance: -
v_gene: TRBV7-8
d_gene: -
j_gene: TRBJ1-3

CDR3nt: TGTGCCACCAGTGGGGCAGCCTATGGCTACACCTTC
CDR3aa: CATSGAAYGYTF
abundance: -
v_gene: TRBV24-1
d_gene: -
j_gene: TRBJ1-2

CDR3nt: TGTGCCAGCAGCTTACTCGATGAGCAGTTCTTC
CDR3aa: CASSLLDEQFF
abundance: -
v_gene: TRBV7-8
d_gene: -
j_gene: TRBJ2-1

CDR3nt: TGCAGCGTTGAAGACTATGACGGACAAGGAGGCTACACCTTC
CDR3aa: CSVEDYDGQGGYTF
abundance: -
v_gene: TRBV29-1
d_gene: -
j_gene: TRBJ1-2

CDR3nt: TGTGCCAGCAGTAGGGAGGGTGCCGGGGAGCTGTTTTTT
CDR3aa: CASSREGAGELFF
abundance: -
v_gene: TRBV6-6
d_gene: TRBD2
j_gene: TRBJ2-2

CDR3nt: TGTGCCAGCAGCCGGGGCCGACGCCGCAGGGAGACCCAGTACTTC
CDR3aa: CASSRGRRRRETQYF
abundance: -
v_gene: TRBV3-1/TRBV3-2
d_gene: -
j_gene: TRBJ2-5

CDR3nt: TGTGCCAGTACCGATTTACGGGGGACAGATACGCAGTATTTT
CDR3aa: CASTDLRGTDTQYF
abundance: -
v_gene: TRBV11-1
d_gene: -
j_gene: TRBJ2-3

CDR3nt: TGTGCCATCAGTGGGAACCGCGGAGGAACCGGGGAGCTGTTTTTT
CDR3aa: CAISGNRGGTGELFF
abundance: -
v_gene: TRBV10-3
d_gene: -
j_gene: TRBJ2-2

CDR3nt: TGTGCCAGCAGTGGCCCTGGGACAGTCAGCAATCAGCCCCAGCATTTT
CDR3aa: CASSGPGTVSNQPQHF
abundance: -
v_gene: TRBV2
d_gene: TRBD1
j_gene: TRBJ1-5

CDR3nt: TGCGCCAGCAGCCAAGTCGACAGGGTCAATTCACCCCTCCACTTT
CDR3aa: CASSQVDRVNSPLHF
abundance: -
v_gene: TRBV4-1
d_gene: TRBD1
j_gene: TRBJ1-6

CDR3nt: TGTGCCATCAGTGAAGCCAGGGACTACACAGATACGCAGTATTTT
CDR3aa: CAISEARDYTDTQYF
abundance: many
v_gene: TRBV10-3
d_gene: TRBD2
j_gene: TRBJ2-3

CDR3nt: TGTGCTAGTGGTTTGACAGGGTTCTATGGCTACACCTTC
CDR3aa: CASGLTGFYGYTF
abundance: -
v_gene: TRBV12-5
d_gene: -
j_gene: TRBJ1-2

CDR3nt: TGTGCCAGCAGCACTAGTAGCGGGAGTGGGACAGATACGCAGTATTTT
CDR3aa: CASSTSSGSGTDTQYF
abundance: -
v_gene: TRBV7-3
d_gene: TRBD2
j_gene: TRBJ2-3

CDR3nt: TGCGCCAGCAGCTTGAGTAGGACAGGGGCGGCTGGCTACACCTTC
CDR3aa: CASSLSRTGAAGYTF
abundance: -
v_gene: TRBV5-1
d_gene: TRBD1
j_gene: TRBJ1-2

CDR3nt: TGCGCCAGCAGCCGCAGACCGGGACAGGGGGCCTACGAGCAGTACTTC
CDR3aa: CASSRRPGQGAYEQYF
abundance: few
v_gene: TRBV5-1
d_gene: TRBD1
j_gene: TRBJ2-7

CDR3nt: TGTGCCAGCAGACCCCGCGGGAGGGCAGGAGAGACCCAGTACTTC
CDR3aa: CASRPRGRAGETQYF
abundance: -
v_gene: TRBV28
d_gene: TRBD2
j_gene: TRBJ2-5

CDR3nt: TGTGCCAGCGGGGGGGGGACAGGGTCGATCGAGCAGTACTTC
CDR3aa: CASGGGTGSIEQYF
abundance: once
v_gene: TRBV2
d_gene: TRBD1
j_gene: TRBJ2-7

CDR3nt: TGTGCCAGCAGCCTAGCGGCCCCCGATACGCAGTATTTT
CDR3aa: CASSLAAPDTQYF
abundance: -
v_gene: TRBV6-2/TRBV6-3
d_gene: TRBD2
j_gene: TRBJ2-3

CDR3nt: TGTGCCACCAGTGACCCCCGGACTAGCGCTGAGACCCAGTACTTC
CDR3aa: CATSDPRTSAETQYF
abundance: -
v_gene: TRBV24-1
d_gene: TRBD2
j_gene: TRBJ2-5

CDR3nt: TGCAGCGTTGAAGGAAGAGGAGCTTGGACTTTCTTT
CDR3aa: CSVEGRGAWTFF
abundance: -
v_gene: TRBV29-1
d_gene: -
j_gene: TRBJ1-1

CDR3nt: TGCAGTGCTTCACTAGTCTACGAGCAGTACTTC
CDR3aa: CSASLVYEQYF
abundance: -
v_gene: TRBV20-1
d_gene: -
j_gene: TRBJ2-7

CDR3nt: TGCGCCAGCAGCTCCCTAGCGGGAGTCACCGATGAGCAGTTCTTC
CDR3aa: CASSSLAGVTDEQFF
abundance: -
v_gene: TRBV5-1
d_gene: TRBD2
j_gene: TRBJ2-1

CDR3nt: TGTGCCAGCAGCTTACACTCAGATACGCAGTATTTT
CDR3aa: CASSLHSDTQYF
abundance: -
v_gene: TRBV7-2
d_gene: -
j_gene: TRBJ2-3

CDR3nt: TGTGCCAGCTCACCGGGGACGGGGGGTTTTGATGGCTACACCTTC
CDR3aa: CASSPGTGGFDGYTF
abundance: -
v_gene: TRBV18
d_gene: -
j_gene: TRBJ1-2

CDR3nt: TGTGCCAGCAGCGTAGAAGAGGAATTGGGTTCCCAAGCTTTCTTT
CDR3aa: CASSVEEELGSQAFF
abundance: once
v_gene: TRBV9
d_gene: -
j_gene: TRBJ1-1

CDR3nt: TGCGCCAGCAGCCGCGGGAGTTCTTACGAGCAGTACTTC
CDR3aa: CASSRGSSYEQYF
abundance: -
v_gene: TRBV5-1
d_gene: TRBD2
j_gene: TRBJ2-7

CDR3nt: TGTGCCAGCAGCCAGCGGGCAAGCGGGACGGTAGAGACCCAGTACTTC
CDR3aa: CASSQRASGTVETQYF
abundance: -
v_gene: TRBV7-9
d_gene: TRBD2
j_gene: TRBJ2-5

CDR3nt: TGTGCCAGCAGTGACGGGGACAGAGTCCGTGGCTACACCTTC
CDR3aa: CASSDGDRVRGYTF
abundance: -
v_gene: TRBV2
d_gene: TRBD1
j_gene: TRBJ1-2